This T cell receptor (beta chain) was recorded in a study of shared clonotypes between healthy human individuals. CD45RO-negative CD8 cells positively selected for CCR7 made up the naive population, which excluded terminally differentiated effector memory CD45RA+ cells. CDR1 and CDR2 from the germline V gene are SNHLY and FYNNEI. The CDR3 loop spans 14 amino acids. Trimming pared 6 bases from V and 4 bases from J, leaving 15 bases between. This clone has a single count. The authors ran the assay at deep level. Sequenced by immunoSEQ multiplex PCR; TCRdb stores in-frame clones only, minus some. This sample has under 700,000 clones, with 95% found just once.

The chain joins TRBV2 to TRBJ1-2, with TRBD1 as a possible D gene (6 bases). This clonotype originated in a woman in her twenties or thirties in good health. The sample comprised naive CD8+ T cells sorted from blood. In DNA form, the CDR3 reads TGTGCCAGCAGCGGGGGGCAGGGAACCTATGGCTACACCTTC. It specifies CASSGGQGTYGYTF.